The following is a T cell receptor beta chain sequence with its context. No antigen is known for it. The CDR3 consists of 14 residues. Looked up from germline, CDR1 is LNHDA and CDR2 is SQIVND (reference sequence). V was shortened by 7 bases and J by 0 bases, with 7 bases between the two germline ends. Repertoires were generated with immunoSEQ multiplex PCR, while TCRdb's copy carries only in-frame clones and drops some. The repertoire includes about 59,000 clones, around four fifths of them detected once, and under 15% sits in the top ten. This record belongs to a study of T cells in tumors after PD-1 blockade. Study overall: Prior checkpoint blockade, systemic immunosuppressant use, or anti-cancer therapy within 4 weeks excluded patients. A subset received ongoing vismodegib 150 mg daily alongside anti-PD-1 therapy.

Genomic DNA template from tumor biopsies or peripheral blood, about 600 ng to 6,004 ng input. Study-wide findings and caveats: Blood contained about two fifths of the tumor's TCR clonotypes.

The receptor comes from a human donor with basal cell carcinoma. Here the sequenced sample was PBMCs, taken before anti-PD-1 treatment. The rearrangement links TRBV19 to TRBJ2-6; D uncertain. The DNA of the CDR3 is TGTGCCAGTACAGTGGGCTCTGGGGCCAACGTCCTGACTTTC. As protein: CASTVGSGANVLTF.